This is a list of T cell receptor beta chains from one sample in a study of blood T cell repertoires in COVID-19. TCRdb keeps only in-frame clones here, not all; method: immunoSEQ multiplex PCR. Here the sample spans under 200,000 clones, approximately 79% being singletons. Sequenced: PBMCs or T cells enriched from blood (not recorded which). Every receptor here comes from a woman aged 55-69 years with acute COVID-19. The CDR3 runs from the conserved cysteine through the conserved F or W.

V gene,CDR3 protein
TRBV27,CASSLGTGSYEQYF
TRBV5-1,CASSLVQGTDTQYF
TRBV5-1,CASSLYTDTQYF
TRBV21-1,CASSKEPASSYNSPLHF
TRBV15,CATSGGANEQFF
TRBV2,CASSESEDRGLLTSYGYTF
TRBV6-2/TRBV6-3,CASSISAMVQPQHF
TRBV7-2,CASKMEGIGNQPQHF
TRBV11-2,CASRGIGQPYNSPLHF
TRBV29-1,CSCPASDRELYNSPLHF
TRBV9,CASSVKDTQYF
TRBV28,CATTGDGTGELFF
TRBV7-9,CASTKARETVNEQFF
TRBV6-5,CASSYSTLTELNTIYF
TRBV5-4,CASSPDSNSGNTIYF
TRBV7-2,CASSLRATGVREQYF
TRBV30,CAWKRVGRSTEAFF
TRBV7-6,CASSSTDREKLFF
TRBV7-9,CASSSVGANTEAFF
TRBV29-1,CSVELRYGYTF
TRBV18,CASSPGDSSYTEAFF
TRBV19,CASRTGTSGETQYF
TRBV11-3,CASSRDRSSYEQYF
TRBV4-3,CASSQDRGYAEAFF
TRBV19,CASSSRAWGRKAEAFF
TRBV15,CATSRDRGTNTEAFF
TRBV5-4,CASSSGTGNGELFF
TRBV3-1/TRBV3-2,CASSQAMRGRKLFF
TRBV20-1,CSAFRRTEAFF
TRBV5-1,CASSGGTGSEKLFF
TRBV29-1,CSAPLTGYDTQYF
TRBV19,CASSRQGLEQYF
TRBV6-5,CASSTPGTKEAFF
TRBV19,CASSQIGLTNTEAFF
TRBV18,CASSQYRGGNEKLFF
TRBV2,CASSESSGSTEAFF